A selection of T cell receptor beta chains follows, all from one sample in a study of blood T cell repertoires in COVID-19. The repertoire was sequenced with immunoSEQ multiplex PCR; TCRdb's copy has only in-frame clones and lacks some. The sample has approximately 240,000 clones; about 90% are singletons. What was sequenced was peripheral blood. The receptor source for this set is a woman aged 18-35 years who had recovered from COVID-19. Each CDR3 is given with its conserved first and last residue. D genes are given only for firm matches. Clone size appears in some rows only: once, few, many, or a class for an expanded clone.

V gene: TRBV25-1
D gene: TRBD1
clone size: once
J gene: TRBJ2-7
CDR3 protein: CASSSGQGTHEQYF
CDR3 DNA: TGTGCCAGCAGTTCGGGACAGGGGACCCACGAGCAGTACTTC

V gene: TRBV4-1
D gene: NA
clone size: NA
J gene: TRBJ1-5
CDR3 protein: CASSQLRGSNQPQHF
CDR3 DNA: TGCGCCAGCAGCCAGCTCAGAGGGAGCAATCAGCCCCAGCATTTT

V gene: TRBV5-4
D gene: TRBD1
clone size: NA
J gene: TRBJ1-2
CDR3 protein: CASSPRGQAFYGYTF
CDR3 DNA: TGTGCCAGCAGCCCTAGGGGACAGGCGTTTTATGGCTACACCTTC

V gene: TRBV5-1
D gene: NA
clone size: NA
J gene: TRBJ2-1
CDR3 protein: CASSLRQVSSYNEQFF
CDR3 DNA: TGCGCCAGCAGCTTGAGACAGGTCAGCTCCTACAATGAGCAGTTCTTC

V gene: TRBV6-1
D gene: NA
clone size: NA
J gene: TRBJ1-2
CDR3 protein: CASSDRQPYNYGYTF
CDR3 DNA: TGTGCCAGCAGTGACCGACAACCCTATAACTATGGCTACACCTTC

V gene: TRBV9
D gene: NA
clone size: NA
J gene: TRBJ1-2
CDR3 protein: CASSVAQDGYTF
CDR3 DNA: TGTGCCAGCAGCGTAGCTCAGGATGGCTACACCTTC

V gene: TRBV7-7
D gene: NA
clone size: few
J gene: TRBJ2-2
CDR3 protein: CASSSNTGELFF
CDR3 DNA: TGTGCCAGCAGCTCAAACACCGGGGAGCTGTTTTTT

V gene: TRBV5-5
D gene: NA
clone size: NA
J gene: TRBJ2-1
CDR3 protein: CASSSRAGSSAYNEQFF
CDR3 DNA: TGTGCCAGCAGCTCTCGAGCGGGCTCTTCGGCCTACAATGAGCAGTTCTTC

V gene: TRBV20-1
D gene: NA
clone size: once
J gene: TRBJ1-4
CDR3 protein: CSARFGTMLFF
CDR3 DNA: TGCAGTGCTAGGTTTGGGACAATGCTGTTTTTT

V gene: TRBV5-6
D gene: NA
clone size: NA
J gene: TRBJ1-1
CDR3 protein: CASSLEPGGSNTEAFF
CDR3 DNA: TGTGCCAGCAGCTTGGAACCGGGGGGCTCGAACACTGAAGCTTTCTTT

V gene: TRBV9
D gene: NA
clone size: NA
J gene: TRBJ2-7
CDR3 protein: CASSVGTGIYEQYF
CDR3 DNA: TGTGCCAGCAGCGTAGGCACAGGGATCTACGAGCAGTACTTC

V gene: TRBV29-1
D gene: NA
clone size: NA
J gene: TRBJ1-3
CDR3 protein: CSAQLRSVGNTIYF
CDR3 DNA: TGCAGCGCTCAACTAAGGTCGGTTGGAAACACCATATATTTT

V gene: TRBV6-2/TRBV6-3
D gene: NA
clone size: NA
J gene: TRBJ1-4
CDR3 protein: CASSYSRVREKLFF
CDR3 DNA: TGTGCCAGCAGTTACAGCAGGGTTCGGGAAAAACTGTTTTTT

V gene: TRBV9
D gene: NA
clone size: NA
J gene: TRBJ2-3
CDR3 protein: CASSDPAGAGGSTDTQYF
CDR3 DNA: TGTGCCAGCAGCGACCCGGCGGGGGCGGGCGGCAGCACAGATACGCAGTATTTT

V gene: TRBV30
D gene: NA
clone size: NA
J gene: TRBJ2-2
CDR3 protein: CAWSVGVTGELFF
CDR3 DNA: TGTGCCTGGAGTGTTGGAGTAACCGGGGAGCTGTTTTTT

V gene: TRBV11-2
D gene: NA
clone size: NA
J gene: TRBJ2-1
CDR3 protein: CASSLYGAGVNTHNEQFF
CDR3 DNA: TGTGCCAGCAGCTTATACGGCGCAGGGGTAAACACACACAATGAGCAGTTCTTC

V gene: TRBV19
D gene: TRBD1
clone size: few
J gene: TRBJ2-2
CDR3 protein: CASRQGTAGTGELFF
CDR3 DNA: TGTGCCAGTAGGCAGGGGACAGCTGGCACCGGGGAGCTGTTTTTT

V gene: TRBV4-1
D gene: TRBD2
clone size: NA
J gene: TRBJ2-5
CDR3 protein: CASSLTGLAGGWETQYF
CDR3 DNA: TGCGCCAGCAGCTTGACTGGACTAGCGGGAGGGTGGGAGACCCAGTACTTC

V gene: TRBV6-2/TRBV6-3
D gene: NA
clone size: once
J gene: TRBJ2-5
CDR3 protein: CASSYMTDQETQYF
CDR3 DNA: TGTGCCAGCAGTTACATGACAGACCAAGAGACCCAGTACTTC

V gene: TRBV19
D gene: TRBD2
clone size: NA
J gene: TRBJ2-7
CDR3 protein: CASSIAGGSSYEQYF
CDR3 DNA: TGTGCCAGTAGTATAGCGGGAGGGAGCTCCTACGAGCAGTACTTC

V gene: TRBV9
D gene: NA
clone size: NA
J gene: TRBJ2-7
CDR3 protein: CASSSRLNTYEQYF
CDR3 DNA: TGTGCCAGCAGCTCCCGACTGAATACCTACGAGCAGTACTTC

V gene: TRBV6-6
D gene: TRBD2
clone size: few
J gene: TRBJ2-1
CDR3 protein: CASSYTTSGRTNEQFF
CDR3 DNA: TGTGCCAGCAGTTACACGACTAGCGGGAGAACCAATGAGCAGTTCTTC

V gene: TRBV19
D gene: TRBD2
clone size: NA
J gene: TRBJ2-1
CDR3 protein: CASSISGGSYNEQFF
CDR3 DNA: TGTGCCAGTAGTATCTCGGGGGGGTCCTACAATGAGCAGTTCTTC

V gene: TRBV19
D gene: TRBD2
clone size: few
J gene: TRBJ2-7
CDR3 protein: CASSSSLAGVYEQYF
CDR3 DNA: TGTGCCAGTAGTAGCTCACTAGCGGGAGTCTACGAGCAGTACTTC

V gene: TRBV13
D gene: NA
clone size: NA
J gene: TRBJ1-5
CDR3 protein: CASSLGQGANQPQHF
CDR3 DNA: TGTGCCAGCAGCTTGGGACAAGGGGCAAATCAGCCCCAGCATTTT

V gene: TRBV7-6
D gene: TRBD1
clone size: once
J gene: TRBJ1-5
CDR3 protein: CASSLAVGTDSNQPQHF
CDR3 DNA: TGTGCCAGCAGCTTAGCGGTGGGGACAGATAGCAATCAGCCCCAGCATTTT

V gene: TRBV27
D gene: TRBD2
clone size: NA
J gene: TRBJ2-3
CDR3 protein: CASSLLAGGPSTDTQYF
CDR3 DNA: TGTGCCAGCAGCCTATTAGCGGGAGGGCCGAGCACAGATACGCAGTATTTT

V gene: TRBV4-2
D gene: NA
clone size: few
J gene: TRBJ1-4
CDR3 protein: CASSQTGQKINEKLFF
CDR3 DNA: TGTGCCAGCAGCCAAACTGGACAGAAGATAAATGAAAAACTGTTTTTT

V gene: TRBV9
D gene: NA
clone size: NA
J gene: TRBJ2-5
CDR3 protein: CASSVSAAHATQYF
CDR3 DNA: TGTGCCAGCAGCGTTTCAGCGGCGCATGCGACCCAGTACTTC

V gene: TRBV11-2
D gene: TRBD2
clone size: NA
J gene: TRBJ2-1
CDR3 protein: CASSPDLGTSGSFEQFF
CDR3 DNA: TGTGCCAGCAGCCCGGACCTGGGGACTAGCGGGAGTTTTGAGCAGTTCTTC

V gene: TRBV9
D gene: NA
clone size: NA
J gene: TRBJ1-2
CDR3 protein: CASSSYNGYTF
CDR3 DNA: TGTGCCAGCAGCTCTTACAATGGCTACACCTTC

V gene: TRBV19
D gene: NA
clone size: NA
J gene: TRBJ1-2
CDR3 protein: CASSSDRGFGYGYTF
CDR3 DNA: TGTGCCAGTAGTTCCGATCGGGGGTTCGGCTATGGCTACACCTTC

V gene: TRBV10-1
D gene: NA
clone size: NA
J gene: TRBJ1-4
CDR3 protein: CASSQDSTTNEKLFF
CDR3 DNA: TGCGCCAGCAGCCAGGACAGTACAACTAATGAAAAACTGTTTTTT

V gene: TRBV4-1
D gene: NA
clone size: NA
J gene: TRBJ2-5
CDR3 protein: CASSPKEYQETQYF
CDR3 DNA: TGCGCCAGCAGCCCCAAAGAGTACCAAGAGACCCAGTACTTC

V gene: TRBV27
D gene: NA
clone size: few
J gene: TRBJ1-1
CDR3 protein: CASSPQTALNTEAFF
CDR3 DNA: TGTGCCAGCAGTCCTCAGACAGCCCTGAACACTGAAGCTTTCTTT

V gene: TRBV19
D gene: TRBD1
clone size: few
J gene: TRBJ1-2
CDR3 protein: CASEPGQGRIGYTF
CDR3 DNA: TGTGCCAGTGAACCGGGACAGGGGAGGATTGGCTACACCTTC

V gene: TRBV5-6
D gene: TRBD1
clone size: NA
J gene: TRBJ1-2
CDR3 protein: CASRLGQGAGYTF
CDR3 DNA: TGTGCCAGCAGACTGGGACAGGGGGCGGGCTACACCTTC

V gene: TRBV21-1
D gene: NA
clone size: NA
J gene: TRBJ2-7
CDR3 protein: CASSDREGRGYEQYF
CDR3 DNA: TGTGCCAGCAGCGACCGGGAGGGCAGGGGGTACGAGCAGTACTTC

V gene: TRBV5-4
D gene: NA
clone size: NA
J gene: TRBJ1-1
CDR3 protein: CASSLPSGGDTEAFF
CDR3 DNA: TGTGCCAGCAGCTTGCCCTCGGGAGGGGACACTGAAGCTTTCTTT

V gene: TRBV29-1
D gene: NA
clone size: few
J gene: TRBJ1-1
CDR3 protein: CSVGNRINTEAFF
CDR3 DNA: TGCAGCGTTGGAAACAGGATAAACACTGAAGCTTTCTTT

V gene: TRBV30
D gene: NA
clone size: NA
J gene: TRBJ2-2
CDR3 protein: CAWSPLNTGELFF
CDR3 DNA: TGTGCCTGGAGCCCTCTCAACACCGGGGAGCTGTTTTTT

V gene: TRBV7-6
D gene: NA
clone size: NA
J gene: TRBJ2-7
CDR3 protein: CASSLDAASWEQYF
CDR3 DNA: TGTGCCAGCAGCTTAGATGCGGCTAGCTGGGAGCAGTACTTC

V gene: TRBV27
D gene: NA
clone size: NA
J gene: TRBJ2-2
CDR3 protein: CASRTGQTGELFF
CDR3 DNA: TGTGCCAGCAGGACAGGACAGACCGGGGAGCTGTTTTTT

V gene: TRBV7-2
D gene: NA
clone size: NA
J gene: TRBJ1-2
CDR3 protein: CASSRSVDYGYTF
CDR3 DNA: TGTGCCAGCAGCCGCTCAGTCGACTATGGCTACACCTTC

V gene: TRBV28
D gene: NA
clone size: NA
J gene: TRBJ1-2
CDR3 protein: CASSLVGYGYTF
CDR3 DNA: TGTGCCAGCAGTTTGGTCGGCTATGGCTACACCTTC

V gene: TRBV5-4
D gene: NA
clone size: NA
J gene: TRBJ1-1
CDR3 protein: CASSSPQAPEAFF
CDR3 DNA: TGTGCCAGCAGCTCCCCCCAGGCCCCTGAAGCTTTCTTT

V gene: TRBV4-1
D gene: NA
clone size: NA
J gene: TRBJ1-2
CDR3 protein: CASSQDGSLGGSYGYTF
CDR3 DNA: TGCGCCAGCAGCCAAGATGGCTCTCTAGGGGGTTCCTATGGCTACACCTTC

V gene: TRBV4-3
D gene: TRBD2
clone size: NA
J gene: TRBJ2-2
CDR3 protein: CASSQGTSANTGELFF
CDR3 DNA: TGCGCCAGCAGCCAAGGGACTAGCGCGAACACCGGGGAGCTGTTTTTT